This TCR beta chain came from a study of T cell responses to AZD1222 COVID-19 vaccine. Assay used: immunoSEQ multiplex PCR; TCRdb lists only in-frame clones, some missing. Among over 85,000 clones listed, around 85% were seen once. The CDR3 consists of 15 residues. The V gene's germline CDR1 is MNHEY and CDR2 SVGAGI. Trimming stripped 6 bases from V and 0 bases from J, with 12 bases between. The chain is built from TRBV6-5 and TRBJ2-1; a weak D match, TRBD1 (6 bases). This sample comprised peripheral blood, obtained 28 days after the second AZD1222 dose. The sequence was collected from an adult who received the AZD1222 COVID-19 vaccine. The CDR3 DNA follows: TGTGCCAGCAGAATGGACAGCCGCTCCTACAATGAGCAGTTCTTC. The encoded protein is CASRMDSRSYNEQFF.